Below, one T cell receptor beta chain is given with its context. V gave up 6 bases and J gave up 2 bases; unmatched junction bases: 7. The germline V gene encodes CDR1 SQVTM and CDR2 ANQGSEA. This CDR3 is built from 14 residues. Assay: immunoSEQ multiplex PCR; the TCRdb copy retains only in-frame clones and omits some. The sample comprises fewer than 200,000 clones, roughly 79% of which are singletons, and approximately 12% rests with the top ten. The sample is drawn from a study of blood T cell repertoires in COVID-19. Sequenced sample: peripheral blood. This TCR was sampled from a woman aged 80 or over with COVID-19, enrolled during active disease. The chain uses TRBV29-1 and TRBJ1-2; 9 nucleotides agree with TRBD1. CDR3 nucleotide sequence: TGCAGCGTCAGAACAGGGGGCGCAAACTATGGCTACACCTTC. Amino acids: CSVRTGGANYGYTF.